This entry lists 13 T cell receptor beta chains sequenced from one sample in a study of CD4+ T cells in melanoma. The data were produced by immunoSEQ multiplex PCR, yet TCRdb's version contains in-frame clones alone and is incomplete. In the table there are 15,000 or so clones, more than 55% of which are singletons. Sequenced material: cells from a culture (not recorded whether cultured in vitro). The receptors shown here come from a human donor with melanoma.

The DNA for the CDR3 is TGTGCCAGCAGCCAAGTTCCCCAGCGATCGTATGGCTACACCTTC. Protein product: CASSQVPQRSYGYTF. The V gene is TRBV4-2, the J gene TRBJ1-2, with D unclear. V was trimmed by 1 base and J by 5 bases, leaving 14 bases between them. Per germline, CDR1 LGHNA and CDR2 YNFKEQ. The CDR3 is 15 amino acids.

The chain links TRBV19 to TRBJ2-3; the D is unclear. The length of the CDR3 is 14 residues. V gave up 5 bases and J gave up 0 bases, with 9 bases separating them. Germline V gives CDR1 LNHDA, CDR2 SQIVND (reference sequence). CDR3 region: CASSATDSTDTQYF. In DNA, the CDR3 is TGTGCCAGTAGTGCTACGGACAGCACAGATACGCAGTATTTT.

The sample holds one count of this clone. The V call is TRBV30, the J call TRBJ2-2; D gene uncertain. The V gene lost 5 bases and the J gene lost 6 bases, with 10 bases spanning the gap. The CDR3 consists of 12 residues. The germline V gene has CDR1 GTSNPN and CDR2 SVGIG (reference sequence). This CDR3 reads CAWGVEAGELFF. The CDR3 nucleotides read TGTGCCTGGGGGGTTGAAGCCGGGGAGCTGTTTTTT.

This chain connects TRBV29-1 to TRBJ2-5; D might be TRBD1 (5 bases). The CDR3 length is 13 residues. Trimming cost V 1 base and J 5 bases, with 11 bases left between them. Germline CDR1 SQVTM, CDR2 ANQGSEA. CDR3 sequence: CSVEGQTGETQYF. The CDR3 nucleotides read TGCAGCGTTGAAGGACAGACCGGGGAGACCCAGTACTTC.

The CDR3 DNA reads TGTGCCACCGCTAGGGGGCCAACTAATGAAAAACTGTTTTTT. It codes for CATARGPTNEKLFF. The rearrangement joins TRBV6-5 to TRBJ1-4; 7 nucleotides align to TRBD1. The germline gives CDR1 MNHEY, CDR2 SVGAGI. The CDR3 totals 14 residues. Trimming cost V 10 bases and J 0 bases; bases outside gene matches: 5.

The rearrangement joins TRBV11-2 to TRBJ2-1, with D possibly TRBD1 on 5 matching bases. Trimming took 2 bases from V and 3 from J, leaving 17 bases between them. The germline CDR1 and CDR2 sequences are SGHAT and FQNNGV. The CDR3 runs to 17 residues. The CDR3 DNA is TGTGCCAGCAGCTTACTATCCGGGCCCAGGGTCTACAATGAGCAGTTCTTC. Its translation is CASSLLSGPRVYNEQFF.

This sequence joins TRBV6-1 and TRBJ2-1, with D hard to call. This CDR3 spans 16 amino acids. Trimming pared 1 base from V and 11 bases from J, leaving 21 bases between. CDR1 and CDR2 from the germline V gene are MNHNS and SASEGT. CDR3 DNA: TGTGCCAGCAGTGAAGAGGGTCGGTTCCCGTCTGGTAAGCAGTTCTTC. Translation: CASSEEGRFPSGKQFF.

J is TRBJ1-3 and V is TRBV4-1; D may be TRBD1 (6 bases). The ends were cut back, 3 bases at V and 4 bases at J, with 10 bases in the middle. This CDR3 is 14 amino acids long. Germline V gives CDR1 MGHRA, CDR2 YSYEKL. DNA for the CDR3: TGCGCCAGCAGCCAGGCAGGGGCCGGAAACACCATATATTTT. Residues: CASSQAGAGNTIYF.

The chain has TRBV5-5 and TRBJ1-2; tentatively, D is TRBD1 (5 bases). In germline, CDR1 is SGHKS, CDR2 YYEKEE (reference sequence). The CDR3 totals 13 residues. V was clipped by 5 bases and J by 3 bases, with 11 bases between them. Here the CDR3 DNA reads TGTGCCAGCAGGCCCCAGGGTGACTATGGCTACACCTTC. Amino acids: CASRPQGDYGYTF.

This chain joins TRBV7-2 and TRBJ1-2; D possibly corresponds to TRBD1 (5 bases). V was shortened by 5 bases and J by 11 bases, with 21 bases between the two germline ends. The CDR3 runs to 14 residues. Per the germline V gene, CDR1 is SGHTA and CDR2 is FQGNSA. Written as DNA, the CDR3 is TGTGCCAGCAGCCCGACGCTGGGACGTCGGATGTACACCTTC. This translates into CASSPTLGRRMYTF.

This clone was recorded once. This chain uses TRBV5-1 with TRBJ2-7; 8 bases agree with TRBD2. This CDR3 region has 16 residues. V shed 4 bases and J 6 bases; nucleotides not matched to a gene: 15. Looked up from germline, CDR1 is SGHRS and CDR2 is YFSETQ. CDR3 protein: CASSQLPGLGVREQYF. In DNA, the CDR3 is TGCGCCAGCAGCCAGCTTCCGGGACTAGGGGTTCGCGAGCAGTACTTC. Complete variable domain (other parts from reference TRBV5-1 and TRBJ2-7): KAGVTQTPRYLIKTRGQQVTLSCSPISGHRSVSWYQQTPGQGLQFLFEYFSETQRNKGNFPGRFSGRQFSNSRSEMNVSTLELGDSALYLCASSQLPGLGVREQYFGPGTRLTVT.

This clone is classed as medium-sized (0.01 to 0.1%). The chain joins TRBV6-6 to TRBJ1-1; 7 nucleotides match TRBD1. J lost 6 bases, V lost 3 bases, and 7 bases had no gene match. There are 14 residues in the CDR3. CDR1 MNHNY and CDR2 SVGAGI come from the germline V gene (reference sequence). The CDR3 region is CASSYSTGESEAFF. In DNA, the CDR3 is TGTGCCAGCAGTTATTCAACAGGGGAGTCTGAAGCTTTCTTT.

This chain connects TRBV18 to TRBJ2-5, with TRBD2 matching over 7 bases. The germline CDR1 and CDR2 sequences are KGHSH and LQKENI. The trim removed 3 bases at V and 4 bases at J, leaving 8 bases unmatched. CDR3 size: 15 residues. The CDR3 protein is CASSPVSGGGETQYF. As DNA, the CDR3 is TGTGCCAGCTCACCCGTGTCGGGGGGTGGAGAGACCCAGTACTTC.